The 10 T cell receptor beta chains given below trace back to one sample, sequenced in a study of blood T cell repertoires in COVID-19. The data were produced by immunoSEQ multiplex PCR, yet TCRdb's version contains in-frame clones alone and is incomplete. Found here are 490,000 or so clones, 80% to 90% of them singletons; the top ten hold 8% to 9.5%. Sequencing was done on a sample of PBMCs or T cells enriched from blood (not recorded which). Receptor source: a woman in her sixties who had recovered from COVID-19.

This clone was counted a few times. The chain links TRBV5-4 to TRBJ2-1; 15 bases line up with TRBD2. Germline values: CDR1 SGHNT, CDR2 YYREEE (reference sequence). V was pared by 2 bases and J by 4 bases, with 7 bases of the junction left unmatched. The CDR3 runs 18 residues. CDR3 region: CASSFARTSGGAYNEQFF. CDR3 nucleotide sequence: TGTGCCAGCAGCTTTGCCCGGACTAGCGGGGGGGCATACAATGAGCAGTTCTTC. Using reference TRBV5-4 and TRBJ2-1 for the parts outside the CDR3, the full variable domain is ETGVTQSPTHLIKTRGQQVTLRCSSQSGHNTVSWYQQALGQGPQFIFQYYREEENGRGNFPPRFSGLQFPNYSSELNVNALELDDSALYLCASSFARTSGGAYNEQFFGPGTRLTVL.

This chain connects TRBV6-5 to TRBJ1-5; no clear D. Trimming took off 5 bases at V and 5 bases at J, with 13 bases between the two ends. Germline CDR1 is MNHEY and CDR2 is SVGAGI. The CDR3 covers 14 residues. The CDR3 region has the DNA TGTGCCAGCAGTCCACCATACAAGTATCAGCCCCAGCATTTT. This gives the protein CASSPPYKYQPQHF.

This chain uses TRBV9 with TRBJ1-5; tentative D call: TRBD1 (5 bases). This CDR3 has 13 residues. Between the trimmed V and J ends, which lost 5 bases and 3 bases, there was a span of 9 bases. Germline V CDR1 and CDR2: SGDLS, YYNGEE. CDR3: CASSQGYNQPQHF. DNA for the CDR3: TGTGCCAGCAGTCAGGGCTACAATCAGCCCCAGCATTTT.

The rearrangement links TRBV12-5 to TRBJ2-1, with D maybe TRBD1 (6 bases). Germline loops: CDR1 LGHNT, CDR2 FRNRAP. V lost 9 bases and J lost 2, with 14 bases in between. The CDR3 is 14 residues long. The CDR3: CASQTGFPYNEQFF. Here the CDR3 DNA reads TGTGCTAGCCAGACAGGTTTTCCCTACAATGAGCAGTTCTTC.

The chain carries TRBV12-3 or TRBV12-4 and TRBJ1-3; D call uncertain. The V end was cut by 11 bases, the J end by 0 bases, with 11 bases between. The CDR3 is 13 residues long. The CDR3 DNA follows: TGTGCCGGTCGATTGAGCTCTGGAAACACCATATATTTT. Protein sequence: CAGRLSSGNTIYF.

This rearrangement joins TRBV6-5 to TRBJ2-7; TRBD1 might be the D (6 bases). The V gene lost 8 bases and the J gene lost 2 bases, with 13 bases spanning the gap. The CDR3 is made up of 13 amino acids. Germline V lookup: CDR1 MNHEY, CDR2 SVGAGI. CDR3 sequence: CASGPGQTYEQYV. The CDR3 DNA reads TGTGCCAGCGGGCCCGGACAGACCTACGAGCAGTACGTC.

With regard to this clone: At one end, the junction sequence differs from germline, possibly due to a read error. This specimen includes other DNA sequences encoding the same CDR3. The V call is TRBV20-1, the J call TRBJ1-1; unclear D gene. The CDR3 runs to 11 residues. Germline values: CDR1 DFQATT, CDR2 SNEGSKA (reference sequence). The CDR3 reads CSARQNTEAFF. The CDR3 DNA sequence: TGCAGTGCCCGACAAAACACTGAGGCTTTCTTT.

This chain joins TRBV28 and TRBJ1-4; D unresolved. V was trimmed by 6 bases and J by 4 bases, leaving 15 bases between them. There are 15 residues in the CDR3. Germline assignment: CDR1 MDHEN and CDR2 SYDVKM. As DNA, the CDR3 is TGTGCCAGCAGGCCCCACAGAGCCTATAATGAAAAACTGTTTTTT. Translation: CASRPHRAYNEKLFF. Looking up the rest from reference TRBV28 and TRBJ1-4 gives the full variable domain: DVKVTQSSRYLVKRTGEKVFLECVQDMDHENMFWYRQDPGLGLRLIYFSYDVKMKEKGDIPEGYSVSREKKERFSLILESASTNQTSMYLCASRPHRAYNEKLFFGSGTQLSVL.

This clone was detected only once. This sequence joins TRBV5-1 and TRBJ2-3; D might be TRBD1 (6 bases). Per the germline V gene, CDR1 is SGHRS and CDR2 is YFSETQ. V gave up 1 base and J gave up 5 bases, with 11 bases separating them. The CDR3 runs 14 residues. CDR3 in amino acids: CASSLRQAEDTQYF. Here the CDR3 DNA reads TGCGCCAGCAGCTTGCGACAGGCAGAAGATACGCAGTATTTT.

The rearrangement joins TRBV19 to TRBJ2-6; TRBD1 aligns across 7 bases. Germline V gene lookup returns CDR1 LNHDA and CDR2 SQIVND (reference sequence). CDR3 size: 16 residues. After removal of 0 bases from V and 2 bases from J, the junction contained 1 base not matched to a gene. CDR3 DNA: TGTGCCAGTAGTATAGAAACAGGGGCTGGGGCCAACGTCCTGACTTTC. Its protein product is CASSIETGAGANVLTF. Variable domain in full (rest from reference TRBV19 and TRBJ2-6): DGGITQSPKYLFRKEGQNVTLSCEQNLNHDAMYWYRQDPGQGLRLIYYSQIVNDFQKGDIAEGYSVSREKKESFPLTVTSAQKNPTAFYLCASSIETGAGANVLTFGAGSRLTVL.